The clone carrying this TCR beta chain was found many times. TCRdb analysed the reads with MiXCR anew, one entry per CDR3 protein. The table has tens of thousands of distinct CDR3 sequences, 4% seen once. This record comes from a study of T cell repertoires in cytomegalovirus infection. Overall study: From public TCR beta signatures came an indication of both CMV infection and matching HLA type.

The length of the CDR3 is 14 residues. Trimming removed 1 base at V and 9 bases at J, with 13 bases between. CDR1 and CDR2 from the germline V gene are SGHTA and FQGNSA. What was sequenced was PBMCs. The sequence was collected from a human donor in good health (CMV status not recorded). Some clones in this sample may be carry-over from other donors' samples. The chain uses TRBV7-2 and TRBJ2-1, with D possibly matching TRBD2 (6 bases). The CDR3 nucleotides are TGTGCCAGCAGCTTAGGAGGTCGGGAGACTGAGCAGTTCTTC. The encoded protein is CASSLGGRETEQFF.